Described below is a single T cell receptor beta chain sequence and its context. Its antigen is unidentified. From the reads, TCRdb called clonotypes with MiXCR, one entry per CDR3 protein. The table has around 13,000 distinct CDR3 sequences, roughly 28% seen once. This entry is derived from a study of liver allograft versus peripheral blood T cells. Study-level background: Graft-liver T cell receptor repertoires were compared against recipient peripheral blood repertoires.

Study-wide findings and caveats: Repertoires of T cell receptors in liver allografts reportedly differed from peripheral blood repertoires.

The sequence was collected from a human patient who had a liver transplant. Some T cells may have come from the graft donor.

Here the CDR3 reads CSVEPGESYEQYF. The CDR3 bases are TGCAGCGTCGAACCCGGTGAGTCCTACGAGCAGTACTTC. This chain links TRBV29-1 with TRBJ2-7; D is unclear. Trimming pared 6 bases from V and 1 base from J, leaving 13 bases between. Per germline, CDR1 SQVTM and CDR2 ANQGSEA. The CDR3 length is 13 residues.